This T cell receptor beta chain was documented in a study of blood T cell repertoires in COVID-19. The CDR3 is 16 residues long. Trimming took off 6 bases at V and 1 base at J, with 18 bases between the two ends. CDR1 is SNHLY, CDR2 FYNNEI, per germline. Generated by immunoSEQ multiplex PCR, the TCRdb table keeps only in-frame clones and is missing some. Among about 280,000 clones listed, under 90% were seen once. The specimen sequenced was peripheral blood. This sequence was found in a man aged 45-60 years with acute or convalescent COVID-19. The chain is built from TRBV2 and TRBJ1-1; D gene unclear. CDR3 residues: CASSAPGLRKNTEAFF. The CDR3 DNA is TGTGCCAGCAGCGCTCCTGGGCTAAGGAAGAACACTGAAGCTTTCTTT. Full variable domain (missing parts from reference TRBV2 and TRBJ1-1): EPEVTQTPSHQVTQMGQEVILRCVPISNHLYFYWYRQILGQKVEFLVSFYNNEISEKSEIFDDQFSVERPDGSNFTLKIRSTKLEDSAMYFCASSAPGLRKNTEAFFGQGTRLTVV.